One T cell receptor (beta chain) is described in this entry. Antigen: not known. Reverse transcription of roughly 0.45 to 1 ug RNA was carried out with random hexamers. With immunoSEQ multiplex PCR, TCR beta CDR3 was amplified across 54 Vbeta and 13 Jbeta. TCRdb reprocessed the immunoSEQ multiplex PCR reads via MiXCR and lists one record per CDR3 protein. This table holds some 190,000 distinct CDR3 sequences, over 85% found once. Sequencing of TCR beta, carried out with a high-throughput approach, was applied to CD8+ and CD4+ T cells from the blood. TEMRA cells were FACS-enriched, with CD8+ and CD4+ T cells isolated negatively. Unmatched junction bases numbered 3, after V lost 1 base and J lost 2 bases. Germline CDR1 GTSNPN, CDR2 SVGIG (reference sequence). The CDR3 is made up of 15 amino acids. The record originates from a study of CD8 T cells in Susac syndrome. Study-wide results and caveats: The study's TCR sequencing and HLA analysis covered a relatively small number of individuals, and the study acknowledged this.

V usage is TRBV30 and J usage is TRBJ2-1, with 9 bases lining up with TRBD2. This receptor was taken from a human donor in good health. Sequenced input: CD4+ T cells from PBMCs. DNA of the CDR3: TGTGCCTGGAGTGCACTAGCGGGCCCCTACAATGAGCAGTTCTTC. Protein: CAWSALAGPYNEQFF.